This TCR beta chain is from a study of T cell repertoires in cytomegalovirus infection. TCRdb processed the reads anew with MiXCR; each CDR3 protein has one entry. The table lists fewer than 950,000 distinct CDR3 sequences, approximately 32% of them singletons. As for this clonotype: What it recognizes is unknown.

CDR3 length: 16 amino acids. CDR1 SGHNT and CDR2 YENEEA come from the germline V gene. V was trimmed by 5 bases and J by 0 bases, leaving 14 bases between them. This specimen was cultured CD8+ T cells from PBMCs, taken from culture after CMV antigen stimulation. The V gene is TRBV11-3, the J gene TRBJ2-1; tentatively, D is TRBD2 (6 bases). This receptor was identified in a human donor in good health (CMV status not recorded). Some clones in this sample may be carry-over from other donors' samples. CDR3 sequence reads: CASSPGSGPSYNEQFF. CDR3 coding DNA: TGTGCCAGCAGCCCCGGTAGCGGCCCCTCCTACAATGAGCAGTTCTTC.